This TCR beta chain was found in a study of CXCR3-negative and CXCR3-positive naive CD8 T cells. The TRB libraries of cDNA were built by UMI-labeled 5' RACE. TCRdb reprocessed the 5' RACE reads and stores each CDR3 protein as one record, lacking DNA. The repertoire table contains approximately 40,000 distinct CDR3 sequences. The CDR3 covers 16 residues. The chain carries TRBV12-3 or TRBV12-4 and TRBJ1-2; the D gene TCRdb calls, TRBD1, cannot be checked with no DNA. The source of this sequence is a human donor in good health. Some clones in this sample may be carry-over from other donors' samples. The sequenced sample was memory CD8+ T cells from blood. The CDR3 spells CASSPWGTGANYGYTF.